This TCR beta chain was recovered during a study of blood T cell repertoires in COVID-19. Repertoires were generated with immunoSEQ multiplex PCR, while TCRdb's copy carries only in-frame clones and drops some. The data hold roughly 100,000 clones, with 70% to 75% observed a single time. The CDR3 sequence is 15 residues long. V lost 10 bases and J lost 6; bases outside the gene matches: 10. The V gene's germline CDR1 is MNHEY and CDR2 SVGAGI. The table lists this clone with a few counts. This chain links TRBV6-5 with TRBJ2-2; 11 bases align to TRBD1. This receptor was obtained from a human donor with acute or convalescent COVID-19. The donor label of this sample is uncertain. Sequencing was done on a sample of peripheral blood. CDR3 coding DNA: TGTGCCATCCTAGGACCGGGACAGGGGGCCGGGGAGCTGTTTTTT. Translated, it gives CAILGPGQGAGELFF.